This entry lists 21 T cell receptor beta chains sequenced from one sample in a study of T cells in Graves' hyperthyroidism and ophthalmopathy. TCR beta CDR3 sequences were amplified from RNA transcripts. TCR CDR3 underwent first-round RT-PCR with the HTBI primer set. MiXCR was run by TCRdb on the multiplex PCR reads, yielding one entry per CDR3 protein. This table holds around 340,000 distinct CDR3 sequences, about 18% found once. Sample: blood. These receptors came from a woman aged 30 to 39 with Graves' hyperthyroidism that later progressed to Graves' ophthalmopathy.

As concerns this clonotype: A much larger clone lies one base from this, so it may be a read error. The chain recombines TRBV20-1 with TRBJ2-7, with a weak D call TRBD1 (6 bases). Germline assignment: CDR1 DFQATT and CDR2 SNEGSKA (reference sequence). The CDR3 runs to 14 residues. The CDR3 region is CSARRKDSSCEQYF. The DNA for the CDR3 is TGCAGTGCTAGAAGGAAGGACAGCTCCTGCGAGCAGTACTTC.

Ten or more counts support this clonotype. The V gene is TRBV19, the J gene TRBJ2-2; weak D call: TRBD1 (6 bases). V lost 4 bases, J lost 3 bases, and 15 bases lay in between. The CDR3 covers 16 residues. The germline CDR1 and CDR2 sequences are LNHDA and SQIVND (reference sequence). The CDR3 region is CASSTVQTGHTGELFF. CDR3 DNA: TGTGCCAGTAGTACGGTCCAGACAGGACACACCGGGGAGCTGTTTTTT.

CDR3 amino acids: CASSSTGGFETQYF. DNA for the CDR3: TGTGCCAGCAGCTCGACAGGGGGCTTTGAGACCCAGTACTTC. The chain couples TRBV7-9 to TRBJ2-5, with 10 positions matching TRBD1. Trimming at V came to 4 bases and at J to 5 bases, leaving 4 bases not matched to a gene. The germline gives CDR1 SEHNR, CDR2 FQNEAQ (reference sequence). The CDR3 loop spans 14 amino acids.

This clonotype showed up many times. The V call is TRBV28, the J call TRBJ2-1; 11 bases fit TRBD2. V was clipped by 5 bases and J by 2 bases; unmatched bases: 8. Germline V gene sequence: CDR1 MDHEN, CDR2 SYDVKM. The CDR3 covers 17 residues. The CDR3: CASSLAGGPVAYNEQFF. The CDR3 DNA sequence: TGTGCCAGCAGTCTAGCGGGAGGACCCGTAGCCTACAATGAGCAGTTCTTC.

The chain combines TRBV20-1 with TRBJ1-1; a weak D match, TRBD1 (5 bases). Germline V gene data show CDR1 as DFQATT and CDR2 as SNEGSKA (reference sequence). The CDR3 extends over 13 amino acids. Trimming shortened V by 3 bases and J by 1 base, and 9 bases separated the two germline ends. Here the CDR3 reads CSARNGTNTEAFF. DNA for the CDR3: TGCAGTGCTAGGAATGGGACGAACACTGAAGCTTTCTTT.

Note on this clonotype: It may be a read error: a sequence one base away is much more abundant. This chain uses TRBV12-3 or TRBV12-4 with TRBJ2-3; the D gene is possibly TRBD1 (6 bases). The CDR3 length is 15 residues. CDR3 region: CAISYFLQGKDTQYF. The DNA for the CDR3 is TGTGCCATCAGTTATTTTTTGCAGGGGAAAGATACGCAGTATTTT.

This rearrangement joins TRBV4-1 to TRBJ1-6, with D possibly matching TRBD1 (6 bases). V dropped 5 bases and J dropped 7 bases, with 15 bases sitting between them. The CDR3 spans 15 residues. Germline loops: CDR1 MGHRA, CDR2 YSYEKL. CDR3 nucleotides: TGCGCCAGCAGCTTCGCTACAGGGCCCAATTCACCCCTCCACTTT. Translating it yields CASSFATGPNSPLHF.

This clonotype has ten or more counts. This chain links TRBV5-4 with TRBJ1-4, with D unclear. The V gene's germline CDR1 is SGHNT and CDR2 YYREEE (reference sequence). V lost 0 bases, J lost 2 bases, and 5 bases lay in between. The length of the CDR3 is 14 residues. The CDR3 sequence is CASSLDQTNEKLFF. The CDR3 coding sequence is TGTGCCAGCAGCTTGGACCAGACTAATGAAAAACTGTTTTTT.

This clonotype was seen ten or more times. The V call is TRBV30, the J call TRBJ1-1, with D perhaps matching TRBD1 (5 bases). The CDR3 spans 15 residues. V was cut by 3 bases and J by 0 bases, with 14 bases left in between. Germline V lookup: CDR1 GTSNPN, CDR2 SVGIG (reference sequence). The CDR3 region is CAWRDPGPLNTEAFF. The CDR3 region has the DNA TGTGCCTGGAGAGACCCGGGACCGCTGAACACTGAAGCTTTCTTT. Supplemented by reference TRBV30 and TRBJ1-1, the full variable domain reads SQTIHQWPATLVQPVGSPLSLECTVEGTSNPNLYWYRQAAGRGLQLLFYSVGIGQISSEVPQNLSASRPQDRQFILSSKKLLLSDSGFYLCAWRDPGPLNTEAFFGQGTRLTVV.

This clonotype was recorded many times. The chain uses TRBV12-3 or TRBV12-4 and TRBJ2-3, with D possibly TRBD1 on 5 matching bases. Trimming stripped 4 bases from V and 5 bases from J, with 16 bases between. The CDR3 sequence is 15 residues long. Here the CDR3 reads CASSSDSSKRDTQYF. CDR3 sequence (DNA): TGTGCCAGCAGTTCAGACAGTTCCAAACGAGATACGCAGTATTTT.

This clonotype was found a few times. This chain uses TRBV20-1 with TRBJ1-5; no definite D call. The CDR3 spans 13 residues. CDR1 is DFQATT and CDR2 is SNEGSKA in the germline V gene (reference sequence). V shed 5 bases and J shed 2 bases, with 10 bases lying between them. The CDR3 region is CSAFLMGNQPQHF. CDR3 nucleotide sequence: TGCAGTGCTTTCCTTATGGGCAATCAGCCCCAGCATTTT.

The CDR3 region has the DNA TGCAGTGCTAGAGACCCAAGGACTGCTAGGGATGGCTACACCTTC. This encodes CSARDPRTARDGYTF. The V and J genes are TRBV20-1 and TRBJ1-2; D remains ambiguous. Germline V CDR1 and CDR2: DFQATT, SNEGSKA (reference sequence). V lost 0 bases to trimming and J lost 6 bases, with 17 bases between them. The CDR3 is made up of 15 amino acids.

This chain uses TRBV2 with TRBJ2-1; 8 nucleotides align to TRBD1. The CDR3 has 15 amino acids. Losses at the gene ends were 3 bases for V and 3 bases for J; bases not matched to a gene: 4. The germline gives CDR1 SNHLY, CDR2 FYNNEI. Here the CDR3 reads CASSDPGQDYNEQFF. CDR3 DNA sequence: TGTGCCAGCAGTGACCCGGGACAGGACTACAATGAGCAGTTCTTC.

This clonotype has more than one count but fewer than ten. The chain links TRBV5-1 to TRBJ2-1; D gene uncertain. V dropped 0 bases and J dropped 4 bases, with 11 bases sitting between them. The CDR3 has 15 residues. Germline V CDR1 and CDR2: SGHRS, YFSETQ. CDR3 residues: CASSLGDTMYNEQFF. CDR3 nucleotide sequence: TGCGCCAGCAGCTTGGGAGACACGATGTACAATGAGCAGTTCTTC. Full variable domain (outside the CDR3, taken from reference TRBV5-1 and TRBJ2-1): KAGVTQTPRYLIKTRGQQVTLSCSPISGHRSVSWYQQTPGQGLQFLFEYFSETQRNKGNFPGRFSGRQFSNSRSEMNVSTLELGDSALYLCASSLGDTMYNEQFFGPGTRLTVL.

The chain recombines TRBV2 with TRBJ2-1; D perhaps matches TRBD1 (6 bases). Deletions cut 8 bases from V and 3 bases from J, with 17 bases between. CDR1 SNHLY and CDR2 FYNNEI come from the germline V gene. The CDR3 is 15 amino acids. In nucleotides, the CDR3 is TGTGCCAGCGGAAGCCGGGACACTGGCTACAATGAGCAGTTCTTC. It encodes CASGSRDTGYNEQFF. Combining the CDR3 with reference TRBV2 and TRBJ2-1 gives the whole variable domain EPEVTQTPSHQVTQMGQEVILRCVPISNHLYFYWYRQILGQKVEFLVSFYNNEISEKSEIFDDQFSVERPDGSNFTLKIRSTKLEDSAMYFCASGSRDTGYNEQFFGPGTRLTVL.

This clonotype was detected many times. The chain uses TRBV12-3 or TRBV12-4 and TRBJ2-7, with TRBD1 identical over 7 bases. The junction had 4 bases not matched to a gene; V was cut back by 5 bases and J by 3 bases. The CDR3 totals 13 residues. Here the CDR3 DNA reads TGTGCCAGCAGTACAGGGGACAACTACGAGCAGTACTTC. Encoded protein: CASSTGDNYEQYF.

CDR3 sequence: CASSQFGATYNEQFF. The CDR3 DNA reads TGCGCCAGCAGCCAATTTGGAGCAACCTACAATGAGCAGTTCTTC. The chain employs TRBV4-1 and TRBJ2-1; D is ambiguous. This CDR3 is 15 amino acids long. CDR1 is MGHRA, CDR2 YSYEKL, per germline. V was pared by 2 bases and J by 2 bases, with 10 bases between.

The chain has TRBV5-4 and TRBJ2-2; D not resolved. CDR3 length: 16 residues. Trimming removed 4 bases from V and 6 bases from J, with 19 bases in between. The V gene's germline CDR1 is SGHNT and CDR2 YYREEE (reference sequence). DNA for the CDR3: TGTGCCAGCAGCCCCGGGCCCCCGTTTGGACCCGGGGAGCTGTTTTTT. The encoded protein is CASSPGPPFGPGELFF.

V is TRBV11-3 and J is TRBJ2-1; 7 positions match TRBD2. CDR1 and CDR2 from the germline V gene are SGHNT and YENEEA. V lost 5 bases to trimming and J lost 5 bases; unmatched junction nucleotides: 9. The CDR3 loop spans 15 amino acids. CDR3 DNA: TGTGCCAGCAGCGACAGCGGGAAAAGGAACAATGAGCAGTTCTTC. Protein product: CASSDSGKRNNEQFF.

The J gene is TRBJ1-5, the V gene TRBV20-1; no clear D gene. The CDR3 is 14 amino acids. Trimming left V 5 bases short and J 9 bases short, with 20 bases between. From germline, CDR1 is DFQATT and CDR2 SNEGSKA (reference sequence). DNA for the CDR3: TGCAGTGCTGACTTGGACGGGCGGGTTGGGCCCCAGCATTTT. It codes for CSADLDGRVGPQHF.

This clonotype was seen repeatedly, ten times or more. This rearrangement joins TRBV5-1 to TRBJ2-1, with TRBD2 as a possible D gene (6 bases). The CDR3 length is 16 residues. Germline V gene lookup returns CDR1 SGHRS and CDR2 YFSETQ. V lost 0 bases and J lost 0, with 10 bases in between. The CDR3 nucleotides are TGCGCCAGCAGCTTGGTCGCGCGGGGCTCCTACAATGAGCAGTTCTTC. It is translated as CASSLVARGSYNEQFF.